These 21 T cell receptor beta chains originate from one sample sequenced in a study of blood T cell repertoires in COVID-19. Clones were sequenced by immunoSEQ multiplex PCR, and TCRdb holds only the in-frame ones, with some missing. The data show around 260,000 clones, with around four fifths seen just once and about 4.5% held by the top ten. Source material: peripheral blood. The receptors originated from a man between 60 and 70 years old who had recovered from COVID-19.

The table lists this clone with a count of one. The genes are TRBV5-1 and TRBJ1-2, with D possibly TRBD1 on 6 matching bases. V dropped 4 bases and J dropped 4 bases, with 20 bases sitting between them. CDR3 length equals 16 residues. CDR1 is SGHRS, CDR2 YFSETQ, per germline. CDR3 loop: CASSPEGRQALYGYTF. CDR3 coding DNA: TGCGCCAGCAGCCCCGAGGGGAGACAGGCTCTCTATGGCTACACCTTC.

This chain connects TRBV6-1 to TRBJ1-2; D is undetermined. Deletions cut 0 bases from V and 6 bases from J, with 14 bases between. There are 15 residues in the CDR3. The germline V gene has CDR1 MNHNS and CDR2 SASEGT. The CDR3 nucleotides are TGTGCCAGCAGTGAAGCGCACAACGGGAGAGATGGCTACACCTTC. Residues: CASSEAHNGRDGYTF.

The CDR3 DNA sequence: TGTGCCAGTACTCCACAGGGATCCGTATACTATGGCTACACCTTC. It encodes CASTPQGSVYYGYTF. V and J are TRBV19 and TRBJ1-2; a possible D gene is TRBD1 (6 bases). Germline V gives CDR1 LNHDA, CDR2 SQIVND (reference sequence). Trimming removed 7 bases at V and 3 bases at J, with 18 bases between. This CDR3 is 15 amino acids long.

The CDR3 spells CASSEGRLNSNQPQHF. In DNA, the CDR3 is TGTGCCAGCAGTGAGGGCAGATTGAATAGCAATCAGCCCCAGCATTTT. This chain uses TRBV6-1 with TRBJ1-5, with D uncertain. This CDR3 comprises 16 residues. Germline lookup yields CDR1 MNHNS and CDR2 SASEGT. The germline V and J ends were trimmed by 3 bases and 0 bases, with 12 bases remaining between them.

The chain carries TRBV18 and TRBJ2-7, with TRBD2 as a possible D gene (5 bases). Germline CDR1 KGHSH, CDR2 LQKENI. V dropped 3 bases and J dropped 2 bases, with 14 bases sitting between them. The CDR3 has 15 amino acids. The CDR3 DNA reads TGTGCCAGCTCACCCTCCCGAGGGCTAACCTACGAGCAGTACTTC. As protein: CASSPSRGLTYEQYF.

This clone was counted only a few times. V and J are TRBV5-4 and TRBJ2-7; 8 nucleotides line up with TRBD2. The CDR3 contains 16 residues. V was clipped by 4 bases and J by 0 bases; unmatched bases: 9. Germline V CDR1 and CDR2: SGHNT, YYREEE (reference sequence). This chain's CDR3 is CASSPELAVSSYEQYF. The CDR3, as DNA: TGTGCCAGCAGCCCTGAACTAGCGGTTAGCTCCTACGAGCAGTACTTC.

The rearrangement links TRBV14 to TRBJ2-2; no reliable D call. Trimming shortened V by 7 bases and J by 6 bases, and 6 bases separated the two germline ends. Germline CDR1 and CDR2: SGHDN and FVKESK. The CDR3 extends over 11 amino acids. The CDR3 is CASNNAGELFF. CDR3 in DNA: TGTGCCAGCAACAACGCCGGGGAGCTGTTTTTT.

This sequence joins TRBV7-8 and TRBJ1-1, with TRBD1 matching 9 bases. The CDR3 is 15 residues long. V gave up 5 bases and J gave up 0 bases; unmatched junction bases: 4. Germline V CDR1 and CDR2: SGHVS, FQNEAQ. This CDR3 reads CASSPGQGLNTEAFF. Here the CDR3 DNA reads TGTGCCAGCAGCCCGGGACAGGGACTGAACACTGAAGCTTTCTTT.

This rearrangement joins TRBV14 to TRBJ2-7; a possible D gene is TRBD1 (5 bases). Trimming left V 4 bases short and J 3 bases short, with 13 bases between. From germline, CDR1 is SGHDN and CDR2 FVKESK. The CDR3 covers 14 residues. CDR3 bases: TGTGCCAGCAGCCGTAGAGACAGACACTACGAGCAGTACTTC. Translating it yields CASSRRDRHYEQYF.

The V and J genes are TRBV7-8 and TRBJ2-7; 7 bases agree with TRBD1. Germline V gene data show CDR1 as SGHVS and CDR2 as FQNEAQ. CDR3 length: 15 residues. With V trimmed by 5 bases and J by 3 bases, 10 bases remained unmatched. For the CDR3, the DNA is TGTGCCAGCAGCCCAGCCGGGACAGCGAGCTACGAGCAGTACTTC. Residues: CASSPAGTASYEQYF. Using reference TRBV7-8 and TRBJ2-7 for the parts outside the CDR3, the full variable domain is GAGVSQSPRYKVAKRGQDVALRCDPISGHVSLFWYQQALGQGPEFLTYFQNEAQLDKSGLPSDRFFAERPEGSVSTLKIQRTQQEDSAVYLCASSPAGTASYEQYFGPGTRLTVT.

V and J are TRBV10-3 and TRBJ1-1, with D tentatively TRBD1 (5 bases). Trimming stripped 4 bases from V and 3 bases from J, with 9 bases between. The CDR3 spans 13 residues. The germline gives CDR1 ENHRY, CDR2 SYGVKD. CDR3 sequence (DNA): TGTGCCATCAGTGCCAGGGTCGACACTGAAGCTTTCTTT. Its translation: CAISARVDTEAFF.

The V gene is TRBV5-1, the J gene TRBJ2-5; 7 bases map to TRBD2. With 0 bases clipped from V and 2 bases from J, the junction kept 4 bases outside the gene matches. This CDR3 has 15 residues. CDR1 is SGHRS, CDR2 YFSETQ, per germline. The CDR3 region has the DNA TGCGCCAGCAGCTTGGTAGCGGGTGATCAAGAGACCCAGTACTTC. Protein: CASSLVAGDQETQYF. The variable domain in full, completed from reference TRBV5-1 and TRBJ2-5, reads KAGVTQTPRYLIKTRGQQVTLSCSPISGHRSVSWYQQTPGQGLQFLFEYFSETQRNKGNFPGRFSGRQFSNSRSEMNVSTLELGDSALYLCASSLVAGDQETQYFGPGTRLLVL.

The chain employs TRBV30 and TRBJ1-3, with 11 bases matching TRBD1. This CDR3 has 16 amino acids. The V gene's germline CDR1 is GTSNPN and CDR2 SVGIG (reference sequence). Germline trimming cut 1 base from V and 0 bases from J; bases unmatched to any gene: 2. The CDR3 DNA reads as TGTGCCTGGAGTGCCGGGACAGGGGGCTCTGGAAACACCATATATTTT. It is translated as CAWSAGTGGSGNTIYF.

The chain links TRBV29-1 to TRBJ2-2, with a weak D call TRBD2 (5 bases). Germline assignment: CDR1 SQVTM and CDR2 ANQGSEA. The CDR3 is 12 amino acids. The V gene lost 8 bases and the J gene lost 3 bases, with 10 bases spanning the gap. CDR3 loop: CSSLLDTGELFF. The CDR3 DNA sequence: TGCAGCTCCCTACTAGACACCGGGGAGCTGTTTTTT.

The CDR3 loop reads CAISAAGSKNIQYF. In nucleotides, the CDR3 is TGTGCCATCAGCGCGGCCGGGTCCAAAAACATTCAGTACTTC. The chain has TRBV10-3 and TRBJ2-4; no firm D call. CDR1 ENHRY and CDR2 SYGVKD come from the germline V gene. With 6 bases removed from V and 2 bases from J, the gap between germline ends came to 11 bases. This CDR3 has 14 residues.

V and J are TRBV25-1 and TRBJ2-1; 10 bases fit TRBD2. V was pared by 5 bases and J by 0 bases, with 7 bases of the junction left unmatched. The CDR3 runs 17 residues. CDR1 MGHDK and CDR2 SYGVNS come from the germline V gene. CDR3 sequence: CASSNRLAGVSYNEQFF. CDR3 bases: TGTGCCAGCAGTAATCGACTAGCGGGTGTCTCCTACAATGAGCAGTTCTTC.

The chain is built from TRBV9 and TRBJ2-3; 7 nucleotides line up with TRBD1. V lost 1 base, J lost 0 bases, and 2 bases stayed unmatched. Germline lookup yields CDR1 SGDLS and CDR2 YYNGEE. This CDR3 has 15 amino acids. The CDR3: CASSVTGASTDTQYF. In DNA form, the CDR3 reads TGTGCCAGCAGCGTAACAGGGGCAAGCACAGATACGCAGTATTTT.

The chain employs TRBV9 and TRBJ1-1, with a tentative D call TRBD1 (5 bases). The germline CDR1 and CDR2 sequences are SGDLS and YYNGEE. V dropped 0 bases and J dropped 4 bases, with 10 bases sitting between them. CDR3 length: 14 amino acids. CDR3 in amino acids: CASSVEGRGTEAFF. The CDR3 nucleotides read TGTGCCAGCAGCGTAGAGGGAAGGGGCACTGAAGCTTTCTTT.

The chain combines TRBV7-2 with TRBJ1-4, with D tentatively TRBD1 (6 bases). V gave up 6 bases and J gave up 3 bases, with 17 bases separating them. The V gene's germline CDR1 is SGHTA and CDR2 FQGNSA. This CDR3 is built from 16 residues. CDR3 coding DNA: TGTGCCAGCAGGACCGGGCAGGGGCGGGCTAATGAAAAACTGTTTTTT. Protein product: CASRTGQGRANEKLFF.

This chain uses TRBV5-1 with TRBJ2-3, with 9 nucleotides matching TRBD2. Germline V gives CDR1 SGHRS, CDR2 YFSETQ. The J segment lost 4 bases and the V segment lost 7 bases, leaving 10 bases of the junction unmatched. There are 15 residues in the CDR3. The CDR3 DNA reads TGCGCCAGCTTAGAAGGCGGGAGGGCCGCAGATACGCAGTATTTT. This codes for CASLEGGRAADTQYF.

This chain links TRBV19 with TRBJ2-3, with TRBD1 matching 8 bases. This CDR3 region has 15 residues. Germline loops: CDR1 LNHDA, CDR2 SQIVND (reference sequence). The J segment lost 1 base and the V segment lost 1 base, leaving 1 base of the junction unmatched. DNA for the CDR3: TGTGCCAGTAGTATAGGGGGACAGGGCACAGATACGCAGTATTTT. This translates into CASSIGGQGTDTQYF.